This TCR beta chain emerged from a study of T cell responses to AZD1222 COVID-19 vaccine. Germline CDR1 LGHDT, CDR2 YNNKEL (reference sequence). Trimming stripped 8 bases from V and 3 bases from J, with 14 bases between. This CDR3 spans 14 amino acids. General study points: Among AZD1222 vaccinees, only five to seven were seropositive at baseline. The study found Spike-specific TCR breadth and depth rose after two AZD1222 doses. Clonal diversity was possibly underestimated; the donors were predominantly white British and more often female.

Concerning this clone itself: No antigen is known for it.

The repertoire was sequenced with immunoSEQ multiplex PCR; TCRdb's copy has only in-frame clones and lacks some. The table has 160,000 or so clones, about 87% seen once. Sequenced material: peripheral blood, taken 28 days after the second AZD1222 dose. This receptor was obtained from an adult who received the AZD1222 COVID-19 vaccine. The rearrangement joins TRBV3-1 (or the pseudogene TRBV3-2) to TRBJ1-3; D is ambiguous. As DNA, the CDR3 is TGTGCCAGCGCAGAATTATGGGGTGGAAACACCATATATTTT. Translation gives CASAELWGGNTIYF.